This T cell receptor beta chain was obtained from a study of blood T cell repertoires in COVID-19. Study context: COVID-19 samples, acute and convalescent, were from the United States, Italy and Spain.

The authors' processing: Reference gene primer amplification gave nucleated cell count estimates. TCRdb keeps only in-frame clones here, not all; method: immunoSEQ multiplex PCR. V and J calls and clone size are those listed in that table; D and trimming were worked out from the DNA. Of tens of thousands of clones listed, about 76% are singletons. Unmatched junction bases numbered 5, after V lost 9 bases and J lost 0 bases. The CDR3 is 15 amino acids. Germline assignment: CDR1 MNHEY and CDR2 SMNVEV (reference sequence). The TCR was taken from a human donor in a cohort sampled during active COVID-19. The material sequenced was peripheral blood. The chain recombines TRBV27 with TRBJ2-6; 7 nucleotides agree with TRBD1. The CDR3 region is CASKGAASGANVLTF. For the CDR3, the DNA is TGTGCCAGTAAGGGGGCCGCCTCTGGGGCCAACGTCCTGACTTTC.